This T cell receptor (beta chain) was obtained from a study of blood T cell repertoires in COVID-19. The CDR3 spans 16 residues. V lost 5 bases to trimming and J lost 3 bases; unmatched junction nucleotides: 8. The V gene's germline CDR1 is SGHTA and CDR2 FQGNSA. Measured with immunoSEQ multiplex PCR; TCRdb has only the in-frame clones, and not every one. Counted here are over 250,000 clones, about 92% occurring once; the ten biggest clones make up around 2.5%. Across about two dozen US areas, participants ranged in age from about 18 to 90 years. This chain joins TRBV7-2 and TRBJ2-1, with TRBD2 matching over 9 bases. The receptor was derived from a man between 60 and 70 years old who had recovered from COVID-19. Sequencing was performed on PBMCs or T cells enriched from blood (not recorded which). The CDR3 coding sequence is TGTGCCAGCAGCCCACGTCTAGCGGGAAGCTACAATGAGCAGTTCTTC. Amino acid sequence: CASSPRLAGSYNEQFF.